This is a list of T cell receptor beta chains from one sample in a study of cytomegalovirus exposure and HLA in healthy donors. Generated by immunoSEQ multiplex PCR, the TCRdb table keeps only in-frame clones and is missing some. The sample records 150,000 to 200,000 clones, about 80% being singletons. Material for sequencing was PBMCs. Receptors originate from a woman aged 45-60 years in good health and CMV-seronegative. Each CDR3 is given with its conserved first and last residue. The D gene is left open where the match is weak. Not every row has a clone size; where given, it reads once, few, many or a size class.

d_gene | j_gene | abundance | v_gene | CDR3aa | CDR3nt
NA | TRBJ1-2 | NA | TRBV18 | CASSLGGGEFYGYTF | TGTGCCAGCTCACTAGGTGGAGGGGAATTCTATGGCTACACCTTC
TRBD2 | TRBJ2-1 | NA | TRBV19 | CASSTLGLAGGAPPFF | TGTGCCAGTAGTACCCTGGGGCTAGCGGGGGGGGCCCCCCCATTCTTC
TRBD1 | TRBJ2-7 | NA | TRBV5-1 | CASSLGQGVYEQYF | TGCGCCAGCAGCCTAGGACAGGGTGTCTACGAGCAGTACTTC
NA | TRBJ1-5 | NA | TRBV6-1 | CASVWTENQPQHF | TGTGCCAGCGTTTGGACAGAAAATCAGCCCCAGCATTTT
TRBD2 | TRBJ2-5 | NA | TRBV7-2 | CASSLASGGAETQYF | TGTGCCAGCAGCTTAGCTAGCGGGGGGGCGGAGACCCAGTACTTC
NA | TRBJ1-1 | NA | TRBV6-6 | CASTPESPGLGTEAFF | TGTGCCAGCACCCCAGAGAGTCCGGGGTTGGGCACTGAAGCTTTCTTT
NA | TRBJ1-5 | NA | TRBV30 | CACGQYSNQPQHF | TGTGCCTGTGGACAGTATAGCAATCAGCCCCAGCATTTT
TRBD2 | TRBJ2-7 | NA | TRBV29-1 | CSVEEYSRGTLAGSYEQYF | TGCAGCGTTGAAGAATACTCAAGAGGGACACTAGCGGGATCCTACGAGCAGTACTTC
NA | TRBJ2-7 | NA | TRBV4-2 | CASSQEARSSYEQYF | TGTGCCAGCAGCCAAGAGGCAAGAAGCTCCTACGAGCAGTACTTC
TRBD2 | TRBJ2-1 | NA | TRBV5-8 | CASSQIAGAVLVQFF | TGTGCCAGCAGCCAAATAGCGGGGGCCGTTTTGGTGCAGTTCTTC
NA | TRBJ2-1 | NA | TRBV4-2 | CASSHPVGGGGYNEQFF | TGTGCCAGCAGCCACCCAGTGGGGGGTGGCGGGTACAATGAGCAGTTCTTC
NA | TRBJ1-6 | NA | TRBV30 | CAWRDGSSYNSPLHF | TGTGCCTGGAGAGACGGGAGCTCCTATAATTCACCCCTCCACTTT
TRBD2 | TRBJ2-1 | NA | TRBV7-9 | CASYRAGGISYNEQFF | TGTGCCAGCTATCGGGCGGGAGGAATCTCCTACAATGAGCAGTTCTTC
TRBD2 | TRBJ2-1 | NA | TRBV5-4 | CASRRDYDNEQFF | TGTGCCAGCAGACGGGACTATGACAATGAGCAGTTCTTC
NA | TRBJ2-4 | NA | TRBV6-1 | CASSEGSFRAKNIQYF | TGTGCCAGCAGTGAAGGGTCCTTCAGGGCCAAAAACATTCAGTACTTC
TRBD1 | TRBJ1-1 | NA | TRBV10-2 | CASSERTGRAEAFF | TGCGCCAGCAGTGAACGGACAGGGAGGGCTGAAGCTTTCTTT
NA | TRBJ2-3 | NA | TRBV29-1 | CSVEDPTGRSSTDTQYF | TGCAGCGTTGAAGATCCTACAGGGAGATCTAGCACAGATACGCAGTATTTT
NA | TRBJ1-1 | NA | TRBV29-1 | CSVEGYATVEAFF | TGCAGCGTTGAAGGATACGCCACGGTTGAAGCTTTCTTT
TRBD1 | TRBJ1-2 | NA | TRBV6-6 | CASSQMGQRPNYGYTF | TGTGCCAGCAGTCAAATGGGACAGAGACCTAACTATGGCTACACCTTC
NA | TRBJ1-2 | NA | TRBV28 | CASSLGGATANYGYTF | TGTGCCAGCAGTTTGGGGGGGGCCACGGCTAACTATGGCTACACCTTC
NA | TRBJ2-2 | NA | TRBV10-1 | CASGGIFTGELFF | TGCGCCAGCGGGGGCATATTTACCGGGGAGCTGTTTTTT
TRBD2 | TRBJ2-5 | NA | TRBV2 | CASIRPLAGDETQYF | TGTGCCAGCATACGCCCGCTAGCGGGGGATGAGACCCAGTACTTC
TRBD1 | TRBJ2-7 | NA | TRBV15 | CATSRDRGGYEQYF | TGTGCCACCAGCAGGGACAGGGGGGGATACGAGCAGTACTTC
NA | TRBJ1-2 | few | TRBV7-8 | CASSPSTLYGYTF | TGTGCCAGCAGCCCCAGTACCCTCTATGGCTACACCTTC
TRBD1 | TRBJ2-7 | NA | TRBV5-1 | CASSLAAFQGAGEQYF | TGCGCCAGCAGCTTGGCCGCATTTCAGGGGGCTGGCGAGCAGTACTTC
TRBD1 | TRBJ1-2 | NA | TRBV5-1 | CASSPGTGLLYGYTF | TGCGCCAGCAGCCCCGGGACAGGACTACTTTATGGCTACACCTTC
NA | TRBJ2-3 | NA | TRBV14 | CASSQGTYRTDTQYF | TGTGCCAGCAGCCAAGGGACTTACCGCACAGATACGCAGTATTTT
TRBD1 | TRBJ1-6 | NA | TRBV4-2 | CASSQDSVWDRGASPLHF | TGTGCCAGCAGCCAAGATAGCGTTTGGGACAGGGGAGCTTCACCCCTCCACTTT
NA | TRBJ1-5 | once | TRBV11-1 | CASSLQVNQPQHF | TGTGCCAGCAGCTTACAGGTCAATCAGCCCCAGCATTTT
NA | TRBJ2-7 | once | TRBV21-1 | CARNKTGTSLASFSYEQYF | TGTGCCAGGAATAAGACCGGGACTTCACTAGCGAGTTTCTCCTACGAGCAGTACTTC
NA | TRBJ2-6 | NA | TRBV6-6 | CASSSGGFGANVLTF | TGTGCCAGCAGTTCCGGGGGATTTGGGGCCAACGTCCTGACTTTC
NA | TRBJ1-1 | once | TRBV10-2 | CASSKGVNTEAFF | TGCGCCAGCAGTAAGGGGGTGAACACTGAAGCTTTCTTT
TRBD2 | TRBJ2-7 | once | TRBV5-1 | CASRSGTSAYEQYF | TGCGCCAGCAGATCCGGGACTAGCGCCTACGAGCAGTACTTC